Listed below are T cell receptor beta chains from one sample, sequenced in a study of T cells after yellow fever vaccination. TCRdb redid the calling of the 5' RACE reads with MiXCR, one entry per CDR3 protein. The table has 70,000 to 80,000 distinct CDR3 sequences, around 7.8% seen once. The sample was CD8+ T cells sorted from PBMCs, taken roughly 10 days after the first yellow fever vaccination. The source of these receptors is a young man who received the YFV17D yellow fever vaccine. Both conserved end residues are part of each CDR3. The order of the fields is D gene, clone size, V gene, J gene, CDR3 DNA, CDR3 protein. The D gene is left open where the match is weak. A row's size may be missing; if present it is once, few, many or a size class.

D gene: .
clone size: few
V gene: TRBV29-1
J gene: TRBJ2-3
CDR3 DNA: TGCAGCGTTGAATTCGGCAGAAACGCGGATACGCAGTATTTT
CDR3 protein: CSVEFGRNADTQYF

D gene: .
clone size: .
V gene: TRBV7-3
J gene: TRBJ1-4
CDR3 DNA: TGTGCCAGCAGCCACCTAATAGTAGTGGGTGAAAAACTGTTTTTT
CDR3 protein: CASSHLIVVGEKLFF

D gene: TRBD2
clone size: many
V gene: TRBV28
J gene: TRBJ2-5
CDR3 DNA: TGTGCCAGCAGGGAAGGGACTAGCGGGTGGAAAGAGACCCAGTACTTC
CDR3 protein: CASREGTSGWKETQYF

D gene: TRBD2
clone size: few
V gene: TRBV7-2
J gene: TRBJ2-3
CDR3 DNA: TGTGCCAGCAGCTTACCCCAAACTAGCGGGAGCACAGATACGCAGTATTTT
CDR3 protein: CASSLPQTSGSTDTQYF

D gene: .
clone size: many
V gene: TRBV18
J gene: TRBJ2-5
CDR3 DNA: TGTGCCAGCTCTCCTTATACAGGACAAGAGACCCAGTACTTC
CDR3 protein: CASSPYTGQETQYF

D gene: TRBD1
clone size: few
V gene: TRBV29-1
J gene: TRBJ2-5
CDR3 DNA: TGCAGCGTACTATTGACAGGGCACCAAGAGACCCAGTACTTC
CDR3 protein: CSVLLTGHQETQYF

D gene: .
clone size: many
V gene: TRBV4-1
J gene: TRBJ1-5
CDR3 DNA: TGCGCCAGCAGCCAAGACCACAGCCTCTCTCCCCAGCATTTT
CDR3 protein: CASSQDHSLSPQHF

D gene: .
clone size: .
V gene: TRBV5-4
J gene: TRBJ1-1
CDR3 DNA: TGTGCCAGCAGCCTAGTCCCGAACACTGAAGCTTTCTTT
CDR3 protein: CASSLVPNTEAFF

D gene: .
clone size: .
V gene: TRBV7-8
J gene: TRBJ2-2
CDR3 DNA: TGTGCCAGCAGCTTAGAGCCCAGGCTTGCCCCCAACACCGGGGAGCTGTTTTTT
CDR3 protein: CASSLEPRLAPNTGELFF

D gene: TRBD1
clone size: .
V gene: TRBV3-1
J gene: TRBJ1-2
CDR3 DNA: TGTGCCAGCAGCAAGCTGTCCGGGACAGGGGGCAACTATGGCTACACCTTC
CDR3 protein: CASSKLSGTGGNYGYTF

D gene: .
clone size: few
V gene: TRBV29-1
J gene: TRBJ2-2
CDR3 DNA: TGCAGCGTTGGGGGGAACACCGGGGAGCTGTTTTTT
CDR3 protein: CSVGGNTGELFF

D gene: TRBD1
clone size: many
V gene: TRBV12-5
J gene: TRBJ1-1
CDR3 DNA: TGTGCTAGTGGTTTTGGGACAGGGATCACTGAAGCTTTCTTT
CDR3 protein: CASGFGTGITEAFF

D gene: .
clone size: .
V gene: TRBV4-1
J gene: TRBJ1-1
CDR3 DNA: TGCGCCAGCAGCCAAGATGAGGGGCAACTGAACACTGAAGCTTTCTTT
CDR3 protein: CASSQDEGQLNTEAFF

D gene: TRBD1
clone size: few
V gene: TRBV10-1
J gene: TRBJ2-1
CDR3 DNA: TGCGCCAGCAGCACACGCAGGGGGAATGAGCAGTTCTTC
CDR3 protein: CASSTRRGNEQFF

D gene: TRBD2
clone size: many
V gene: TRBV6-4
J gene: TRBJ2-1
CDR3 DNA: TGTGCCAGCAGTGACTCTAGCGGGGCCTACAATGAGCAGTTCTTC
CDR3 protein: CASSDSSGAYNEQFF

D gene: .
clone size: many
V gene: TRBV2
J gene: TRBJ1-5
CDR3 DNA: TGTGCCAGCAGTGAACGGGCAGAAGATCAGCCCCAGCATTTT
CDR3 protein: CASSERAEDQPQHF

D gene: .
clone size: .
V gene: TRBV27
J gene: TRBJ2-3
CDR3 DNA: TGTGCCAGCAGTTTTTCAGTCTTGGGGCCAGGGGCAGATACGCAGTATTTT
CDR3 protein: CASSFSVLGPGADTQYF

D gene: TRBD1
clone size: many
V gene: TRBV15
J gene: TRBJ1-1
CDR3 DNA: TGTGCCACCAGCAGCAGGGGGGTGAACACTGAAGCTTTCTTT
CDR3 protein: CATSSRGVNTEAFF

D gene: TRBD1
clone size: many
V gene: TRBV11-1
J gene: TRBJ2-5
CDR3 DNA: TGTGCCAGCAGCCCCTTGGGGGAGACAGGGGCGCCCCTCCAAGAGACCCAGTACTTC
CDR3 protein: CASSPLGETGAPLQETQYF

D gene: .
clone size: .
V gene: TRBV27
J gene: TRBJ1-2
CDR3 DNA: TGTGCCAGCAGTCGAGACCGGGCCAGCTTTAAGGGCTACACCTTC
CDR3 protein: CASSRDRASFKGYTF

D gene: .
clone size: many
V gene: TRBV4-1
J gene: TRBJ2-5
CDR3 DNA: TGCGCCAGCAGCCAAGGGAAGGGAGAAGAGACCCAGTACTTC
CDR3 protein: CASSQGKGEETQYF

D gene: TRBD1
clone size: many
V gene: TRBV6-5
J gene: TRBJ2-3
CDR3 DNA: TGTGCCAGCAGTTGGGGACAGGGGGCTACAGATACGCAGTATTTT
CDR3 protein: CASSWGQGATDTQYF

D gene: .
clone size: few
V gene: TRBV4-2
J gene: TRBJ1-6
CDR3 DNA: TGTGCCAGCAGCCAAGGGGACACGAGCTCCTATAATTCACCCCTCCACTTT
CDR3 protein: CASSQGDTSSYNSPLHF

D gene: TRBD1
clone size: many
V gene: TRBV7-8
J gene: TRBJ2-3
CDR3 DNA: TGTGCCAGCAGGAGGACAGGCGGCACAGATACGCAGTATTTT
CDR3 protein: CASRRTGGTDTQYF

D gene: TRBD1
clone size: many
V gene: TRBV20-1
J gene: TRBJ1-2
CDR3 DNA: TGCAGTGCCCCCACAGGGGGCTCAGCTAACTATGGCTACACCTTC
CDR3 protein: CSAPTGGSANYGYTF

D gene: .
clone size: .
V gene: TRBV5-2
J gene: TRBJ2-1
CDR3 DNA: TGTGCCAGGGGCCCCGGGCTCCGGCACAATGAGCAGTTCTTC
CDR3 protein: CARGPGLRHNEQFF

D gene: .
clone size: many
V gene: TRBV25-1
J gene: TRBJ2-2
CDR3 DNA: TGTGCCAGCAGTGATCGGACGATTGAGAACACCGGGGAGCTGTTTTTT
CDR3 protein: CASSDRTIENTGELFF

D gene: .
clone size: .
V gene: TRBV11-3
J gene: TRBJ2-3
CDR3 DNA: TGTGCCAGCAGCTTTAAATTGTCGTGGGATACGCAGTATTTT
CDR3 protein: CASSFKLSWDTQYF

D gene: .
clone size: many
V gene: TRBV6-2/TRBV6-3
J gene: TRBJ2-1
CDR3 DNA: TGTGCCAGCAGCGTGAACGCCGATGAGCAGTTCTTC
CDR3 protein: CASSVNADEQFF

D gene: .
clone size: few
V gene: TRBV9
J gene: TRBJ2-5
CDR3 DNA: TGTGCCAGCAGCTCGGGACATCAAGACGTGGACTTC
CDR3 protein: CASSSGHQDVDF

D gene: TRBD2
clone size: many
V gene: TRBV4-1
J gene: TRBJ2-7
CDR3 DNA: TGCGCCAGCAGCCAAGGGCGCGGGGGGACCTACGAGCAGTACTTC
CDR3 protein: CASSQGRGGTYEQYF

D gene: TRBD1
clone size: few
V gene: TRBV4-1
J gene: TRBJ2-3
CDR3 DNA: TGCGCCAGCAGCCAAGGAGGGGGCGAAGGGGATACGCAGTATTTT
CDR3 protein: CASSQGGGEGDTQYF